This record concerns one TCR beta chain sequence. What antigen it recognizes has not been identified. Base quality data are lacking; no much larger clone is found one base away. This entry comes from a study of blood T cell repertoires in COVID-19 (dated by TCRdb to 2018 to 2020). Notes on the research overall: The collaborator samples originated in the United States, Italy and Spain and spanned the acute and convalescent phases of COVID-19. Where available, HLA class I and class II types were obtained from metadata supplied by the sample provider rather than from assay-based typing. Deeply sampled blood TCRbeta repertoires from subjects exposed to, actively infected with, or recovered from COVID-19 were included in the dataset. A freely available public database, intended as a resource for researchers studying the immune response to SARS-CoV-2, is where the repertoires were released. Samples came from the ongoing ImmuneRACE study (first 160 participants) plus 1,254 subjects from 6 global collaborators. The prospective study material was composed of cDNA or gDNA derived from T cells, B-cell-depleted T cells, or PBMCs. A de-identified subject ID, COVID-19 status, age in years and sex were almost always included in the sample metadata. The study at large found these results: The amount of clinical and demographic metadata varied by source and participant and was provided uncurated.

The immunoSEQ Assay, a bias-controlled multiplex PCR, was used to amplify TCRbeta CDR3 regions from genomic DNA. As for the original processing: Nucleated cell counts per sample were estimated from amplification of reference gene primers within the assay. Sequence reads were collapsed and filtered to measure the absolute abundance of every unique TCRbeta CDR3 rearrangement. For each sample, productive Simpson clonality was calculated as the square root of Simpson's diversity index across productive rearrangements. The table was pulled from immuneACCESS by TCRdb, which kept in-frame rearrangements only. Such tables lose some clones; where checked, under half of the loss comes from unresolved V genes, and the rest has no known cause. V, J and clone size are taken as reported in that table, and D and trimming were inferred from the DNA itself. This sample is represented by hundreds of thousands of clones; 85% to 90% of them were singletons. Approximately 4% of the sample is in the top ten clones.

In the prospective study, participants were roughly 18 to 100 years old, resided in 20 to 30 geographic areas of the United States, and were enrolled through a virtual design. In the prospective study, cohorts were assigned on the basis of participant-reported clinical history obtained from a screening survey and a study questionnaire. In the prospective study, mobile phlebotomists collected whole blood, serum and a nasopharyngeal or oropharyngeal swab from each participant. Prospective study participants could optionally give additional blood draws and questionnaires over an approximately 2-month period. Before DNA extraction, blood samples from the prospective study were shipped at room temperature or frozen. The CDR3 numbers 18 residues from cysteine through phenylalanine. Here the CDR3 DNA is all that survives: 54 bases in frame from base 1. V and J are trimmed by 2 bases and 4 bases, and the gene matches miss 15 bases of the junction. Taken from the germline V gene, the CDR1 and CDR2 loops are SGHTS and YDEGEE.

This TCR came from a young woman with acute COVID-19. The sequence links TRBV5-8 to TRBJ2-3; 8 junctional bases match TRBD2. The sample consisted of PBMCs or T cells enriched from blood (not recorded which). The CDR3 reads as follows: CASSLWRGDIELSDTQYF. The DNA sequence is TGTGCCAGCAGCTTATGGCGGGGGGACATAGAACTTTCAGATACGCAGTATTTT.